The rows below give T cell receptor beta chains drawn from one sample of a study of blood T cell repertoires in COVID-19. Sequenced by immunoSEQ multiplex PCR; TCRdb stores in-frame clones only, minus some. This table holds around 330,000 clones, under 95% found once. The specimen was PBMCs or T cells enriched from blood (not recorded which). The receptors here all came from a man aged 60-69 years who had recovered from COVID-19. Both conserved end residues are part of each CDR3. Fields, in order: V gene, J gene, CDR3 protein.

V gene: TRBV14
J gene: TRBJ2-1
CDR3 protein: CASSQDNNEQFF

V gene: TRBV9
J gene: TRBJ2-1
CDR3 protein: CASSPRLEHEQFF

V gene: TRBV10-1
J gene: TRBJ2-3
CDR3 protein: CASSELRLLYTQYF

V gene: TRBV5-5
J gene: TRBJ2-7
CDR3 protein: CASSLAGTQPYEQYF

V gene: TRBV19
J gene: TRBJ2-7
CDR3 protein: CASSISGPHYEQYF

V gene: TRBV5-4
J gene: TRBJ2-1
CDR3 protein: CASSLVKLAGVGNEQFF

V gene: TRBV2
J gene: TRBJ2-1
CDR3 protein: CASSEGAHPYNEQFF

V gene: TRBV7-9
J gene: TRBJ1-5
CDR3 protein: CASSLGRRGNQPQHF

V gene: TRBV5-4
J gene: TRBJ1-1
CDR3 protein: CASSLGAGENTEAFF

V gene: TRBV21-1
J gene: TRBJ1-2
CDR3 protein: CASSNHNKANYGYTF

V gene: TRBV7-2
J gene: TRBJ1-1
CDR3 protein: CASSPRSGRWTEAFF

V gene: TRBV6-6
J gene: TRBJ1-2
CDR3 protein: CASSPLGGDGYTF

V gene: TRBV9
J gene: TRBJ2-7
CDR3 protein: CASSVDSHPYEQYF

V gene: TRBV7-3
J gene: TRBJ1-1
CDR3 protein: CASSLGGQEAFF

V gene: TRBV3-1/TRBV3-2
J gene: TRBJ1-1
CDR3 protein: CASSLQRSTEAFF

V gene: TRBV5-1
J gene: TRBJ1-5
CDR3 protein: CASSSFSGQGCCDNQPQHF

V gene: TRBV29-1
J gene: TRBJ2-3
CDR3 protein: CSVGSSGRADTQYF

V gene: TRBV10-3
J gene: TRBJ2-7
CDR3 protein: CAIRPTRETYEQYF

V gene: TRBV19
J gene: TRBJ2-7
CDR3 protein: CASSTIGGASYEQYF

V gene: TRBV5-1
J gene: TRBJ1-3
CDR3 protein: CASSLEGTGNTIYF

V gene: TRBV6-5
J gene: TRBJ1-1
CDR3 protein: CASSKTENTEAFF

V gene: TRBV6-5
J gene: TRBJ2-7
CDR3 protein: CASSSGDSTYEQYF

V gene: TRBV9
J gene: TRBJ2-5
CDR3 protein: CASSVDSGNQETQYF

V gene: TRBV11-3
J gene: TRBJ2-3
CDR3 protein: CASSLVWREVVRDTQYF

V gene: TRBV12-3/TRBV12-4
J gene: TRBJ1-5
CDR3 protein: CASSPSVQQPQHF

V gene: TRBV3-1/TRBV3-2
J gene: TRBJ2-1
CDR3 protein: CASSQRKGGGSYNEQFF

V gene: TRBV27
J gene: TRBJ1-6
CDR3 protein: CASSLGGYAFDSSPLHF

V gene: TRBV7-8
J gene: TRBJ2-3
CDR3 protein: CASSLYRPTDTQYF

V gene: TRBV9
J gene: TRBJ2-1
CDR3 protein: CASSVGAGGIYNEQFF

V gene: TRBV4-2
J gene: TRBJ1-3
CDR3 protein: CASSPRHRQGSDTIYF

V gene: TRBV11-2
J gene: TRBJ1-6
CDR3 protein: CASTTTGVSPLHF

V gene: TRBV2
J gene: TRBJ2-5
CDR3 protein: CASNRAGESQYF